This is a list of T cell receptor beta chains from one sample in a study of blood T cell repertoires in COVID-19. Repertoires were generated with immunoSEQ multiplex PCR, while TCRdb's copy carries only in-frame clones and drops some. Of some 51,000 clones listed, less than 95% were seen once; the top ten hold approximately 6%. Specimen: peripheral blood. Receptors originate from a man in his forties or fifties with acute or convalescent COVID-19. Each CDR3 is given without its conserved first and last residue. D genes are given only for firm matches.

>TRBD2|TRBV6-5|TRBJ2-7
ASSYGGETYEQY
>.|TRBV2|TRBJ2-7
ASSEMGGEQY
>.|TRBV12-3/TRBV12-4|TRBJ2-2
ASSFGPVKLF
>.|TRBV9|TRBJ2-3
ASSVGYSGSTDTQY
>.|TRBV6-2/TRBV6-3|TRBJ2-1
ASSYRRGEQF
>TRBD2|TRBV6-2/TRBV6-3|TRBJ2-5
ASSYSSSGMYQETQY
>.|TRBV19|TRBJ1-4
ASSIGPNEKLF
>TRBD1|TRBV19|TRBJ1-3
ASSPTGEGNTIY
>.|TRBV7-2|TRBJ2-7
ASSRPGEEQY
>TRBD2|TRBV6-1|TRBJ2-7
ASRTGTSISEQY
>.|TRBV3-1/TRBV3-2|TRBJ2-5
ASSQDRGETQY
>TRBD2|TRBV15|TRBJ2-1
ATSRGGTSDNEQF
>TRBD1|TRBV27|TRBJ2-7
ASSSAGTGSEQY
>.|TRBV25-1|TRBJ1-5
ASIDGKITKTDQPQH
>TRBD1|TRBV15|TRBJ1-1
ATSREGQGAENTEAF
>.|TRBV19|TRBJ1-1
ASSIPVFNTEAF
>TRBD1|TRBV4-3|TRBJ2-1
ASSQGTSGQAYNEQF